This T cell receptor beta chain was retrieved from a study of CDR3 diversity in severe acne. The V end was cut by 1 base, the J end by 11 bases, with 14 bases between. From germline, CDR1 is SEHNR and CDR2 FQNEAQ (reference sequence). CDR3 size: 13 residues. A single record per CDR3 protein comes from TCRdb applying MiXCR to the PCR reads. This table has about 86,000 distinct CDR3 sequences, under 65% appearing once. This rearrangement joins TRBV7-9 to TRBJ1-1; D is undetermined. This clonotype originated in a male donor in good health, without acne. Sample: blood. CDR3 sequence (DNA): TGTGCCAGCAGCTTAGTGTACTCCCTCGAGGCTTTCTTT. It codes for CASSLVYSLEAFF. The full variable domain, with the rest looked up from reference TRBV7-9 and TRBJ1-1, is DTGVSQNPRHKITKRGQNVTFRCDPISEHNRLYWYRQTLGQGPEFLTYFQNEAQLEKSRLLSDRFSAERPKGSFSTLEIQRTEQGDSAMYLCASSLVYSLEAFFGQGTRLTVV.